This T cell receptor (beta chain) was captured by sequencing in a study of PD-L1 blockade in urothelial cancer. The CDR3 covers 14 residues. Only in-frame clones appear in the TCRdb table, and some are missing; sequencing was by immunoSEQ multiplex PCR. The sample yields about 43,000 clones, 88% seen once. Locally advanced or metastatic urothelial carcinoma was diagnosed in the patients. The input for sequencing was PBMCs, taken around atezolizumab (anti-PD-L1) treatment. The TCR was taken from a man older than 75 with urothelial cancer. This sequence joins TRBV21-1 and TRBJ2-1; the table's D call TRBD2 went unverified against the DNA. TRBV21-1 is a pseudogene segment. CDR3 sequence reads: CASSNLDLFREQFF. As DNA, the CDR3 is TGTGCCAGCAGCAACCTTGATCTATTTCGGGAGCAGTTCTTC.